The 22 T cell receptor beta chains presented below share a single source sample, sequenced in a study of T cells in Graves' hyperthyroidism and ophthalmopathy. Amplification yielded TCR beta CDR3 regions, with RNA transcripts as the source. HTBI primers were the set used in a first-round RT-PCR of the TCR CDR3. TCRdb ran MiXCR on the multiplex PCR reads and lists one entry per CDR3 protein. Of 500,000 or so distinct CDR3 sequences in the sample, 17% were seen once. Material: blood. The receptors shown here come from a woman between 18 and 29 years old with Graves' ophthalmopathy.

This chain connects TRBV27 to TRBJ2-1; unclear D gene. The germline gives CDR1 MNHEY, CDR2 SMNVEV (reference sequence). The CDR3 runs 13 residues. V shed 3 bases and J shed 5 bases, with 8 bases lying between them. The CDR3 DNA is TGTGCCAGCAGTTTTCCGGCGGACAATGAGCAGTTCTTC. It specifies CASSFPADNEQFF.

This chain uses TRBV7-2 with TRBJ2-7; 9 positions match TRBD1. The CDR3 has 15 amino acids. Germline trimming cut 4 bases from V and 3 bases from J; bases unmatched to any gene: 7. Germline-derived CDR1 and CDR2 are SGHTA and FQGNSA. CDR3 region: CTSSWVGTGNYEQYF. DNA of the CDR3: TGTACCAGCAGCTGGGTCGGGACAGGGAACTACGAGCAGTACTTC.

A remark on this clonotype: The junction shows a germline mismatch at one end, possibly a read error. The genes are TRBV6-6 and TRBJ1-6, with D perhaps TRBD1 (6 bases). The CDR3 covers 14 residues. Germline lookup yields CDR1 MNHNY and CDR2 SVGAGI (reference sequence). CDR3 region: CAGSYSRGESPLHF. For the CDR3, the DNA is TGTGCCGGCAGTTACTCGAGGGGGGAGTCACCCCTCCACTTT.

This clonotype was recorded a few times. The V and J genes are TRBV9 and TRBJ1-2, with D possibly being TRBD1 (6 bases). CDR1 and CDR2 (germline): SGDLS, YYNGEE. This CDR3 comprises 13 residues. The V end lost 3 bases, the J end lost 4 bases, and 10 bases lay between the germline ends. CDR3 sequence (DNA): TGTGCCAGCAGCGGGGGGGGCAGCTATGGCTACACCTTC. Protein product: CASSGGGSYGYTF.

This clonotype was found many times. The chain uses TRBV28 and TRBJ2-1, with D perhaps matching TRBD1 (6 bases). This CDR3 contains 14 residues. Looked up from germline, CDR1 is MDHEN and CDR2 is SYDVKM. V lost 10 bases and J lost 5, with 18 bases in between. The CDR3 spells CAIQIRQENNEQFF. The CDR3, as DNA: TGTGCCATACAAATTCGACAGGAGAACAATGAGCAGTTCTTC. Filled out from reference TRBV28 and TRBJ2-1, the complete variable domain reads DVKVTQSSRYLVKRTGEKVFLECVQDMDHENMFWYRQDPGLGLRLIYFSYDVKMKEKGDIPEGYSVSREKKERFSLILESASTNQTSMYLCAIQIRQENNEQFFGPGTRLTVL.

V usage is TRBV7-2 and J usage is TRBJ1-4; D is ambiguous. Trimming cost V 5 bases and J 8 bases, with 18 bases left between them. CDR3 size: 15 residues. Germline V gives CDR1 SGHTA, CDR2 FQGNSA. As DNA, the CDR3 is TGTGCCAGCAGCCCCCAGTTTGCACCGTACGAAAAACTGTTTTTT. Its translation: CASSPQFAPYEKLFF.

This clonotype was observed at least ten times. The rearrangement joins TRBV11-2 to TRBJ2-1, with D unclear. Trimming cost V 1 base and J 9 bases, with 13 bases left between them. Germline CDR1 is SGHAT and CDR2 is FQNNGV. The length of the CDR3 is 14 residues. CDR3: CASSLVPERSEQFF. For the CDR3, the DNA is TGTGCCAGCAGCTTAGTACCCGAGAGAAGTGAGCAGTTCTTC.

This sequence joins TRBV9 and TRBJ2-1; 7 bases match TRBD1. Per germline, CDR1 SGDLS and CDR2 YYNGEE. The CDR3 covers 12 residues. V shed 8 bases, J shed 7 bases, and the junction held 6 bases outside the gene matches. The CDR3 sequence: CASGDRANEQFF. The CDR3 DNA follows: TGTGCCAGTGGCGACAGGGCGAATGAGCAGTTCTTC.

This clonotype was observed a handful of times. The chain employs TRBV4-1 and TRBJ2-1; 10 bases align to TRBD2. This CDR3 has 17 residues. CDR1 and CDR2 from the germline V gene are MGHRA and YSYEKL. Germline trimming cut 4 bases from V and 7 bases from J; bases unmatched to any gene: 13. The CDR3 loop reads CASSPTFGSGGANEQFF. The CDR3 bases are TGCGCCAGCAGCCCCACCTTTGGGAGCGGGGGGGCGAATGAGCAGTTCTTC.

The chain has TRBV5-1 and TRBJ2-3; D remains ambiguous. The better agreement between TRBJ1-5 and the DNA end casts doubt on the J call. The CDR3 length is 15 residues. The germline V gene has CDR1 SGHRS and CDR2 YFSETQ. This CDR3 reads CASSVLAGEPDTQHF. The CDR3 coding sequence is TGCGCCAGCAGCGTACTAGCGGGAGAACCAGATACGCAGCATTTT.

Many counts were recorded for this clonotype. This sequence joins TRBV10-3 and TRBJ1-2, with D unclear. Germline CDR1 ENHRY, CDR2 SYGVKD. Trimming took off 10 bases at V and 8 bases at J, with 14 bases between the two ends. There are 11 residues in the CDR3. The CDR3 DNA is TGTGCCACCCGAGACTGGTGGGGCTACACCTTC. Its protein product is CATRDWWGYTF.

As DNA, the CDR3 is TGTGCCAGCAGTTTGGGACAGGCGGTTAACTATGGCTACACCTTC. The encoded protein is CASSLGQAVNYGYTF. The chain recombines TRBV28 with TRBJ1-2; 8 bases align to TRBD1. Germline V gene data show CDR1 as MDHEN and CDR2 as SYDVKM. The CDR3 sequence is 15 residues long. With 3 bases clipped from V and 1 base from J, the junction kept 4 bases outside the gene matches.

This clonotype was counted ten times or more. V gene TRBV2 combines with J gene TRBJ1-6; D possibly corresponds to TRBD1 (6 bases). The CDR3 extends over 16 amino acids. Trimming took 4 bases from V and 8 from J, leaving 18 bases between them. CDR1 is SNHLY and CDR2 is FYNNEI in the germline V gene. The CDR3 DNA reads TGTGCCAGCAGTGGGAGGCACCAGGGGAGGCATTCACCCCTCCACTTT. Protein product: CASSGRHQGRHSPLHF.

Details on this clonotype: This may come from a read error, since a much larger clone is one base off. The genes are TRBV30 and TRBJ2-2; D is possibly TRBD2 (6 bases). Germline V gene lookup returns CDR1 GTSNPN and CDR2 SVGIG (reference sequence). The CDR3 is 15 residues long. CDR3 sequence reads: CARSPHGGSTGELFF. For the CDR3, the DNA is TGTGCCCGGAGTCCACACGGGGGTAGCACCGGGGAGCTGTTTTTT.

This clonotype has at least ten counts. The chain is built from TRBV7-2 and TRBJ1-5; D is uncertain. The CDR3 is made up of 13 amino acids. Trimming removed 5 bases from V and 1 base from J, with 6 bases in between. Per germline, CDR1 SGHTA and CDR2 FQGNSA. Here the CDR3 reads CASSGASNQPQHF. The CDR3 nucleotides read TGTGCCAGCAGCGGAGCAAGCAATCAGCCCCAGCATTTT. Full variable domain (missing parts from reference TRBV7-2 and TRBJ1-5): GAGVSQSPSNKVTEKGKDVELRCDPISGHTALYWYRQSLGQGLEFLIYFQGNSAPDKSGLPSDRFSAERTGGSVSTLTIQRTQQEDSAVYLCASSGASNQPQHFGDGTRLSIL.

This clonotype was detected only a few times. In DNA, the CDR3 is TGTGCCAGCAGCCGACCCGTTGGGGGTGGCAAAAACATTCAGTACTTC. Translating gives CASSRPVGGGKNIQYF. The gene calls are TRBV2 and TRBJ2-4; the D call may be TRBD1 or TRBD2 (5 bases each). CDR3 length: 16 amino acids. Trimming left V 6 bases short and J 3 bases short, with 18 bases between. The germline V gene encodes CDR1 SNHLY and CDR2 FYNNEI.

This clonotype was counted between two and nine times. Germline and junction disagree at one end, which may indicate a read error. The J gene is TRBJ1-2, the V gene TRBV10-3, with D possibly TRBD1 on 5 matching bases. CDR1 and CDR2 (germline): ENHRY, SYGVKD. CDR3 size: 14 residues. CDR3 sequence (DNA): TGTGCCATCAGCGTTGGACAATCTAACTCTGGCTACACCTTC. This codes for CAISVGQSNSGYTF.

This clonotype was detected ten times or more. V usage is TRBV28 and J usage is TRBJ2-3, with D possibly matching TRBD2 (5 bases). The CDR3 has 14 amino acids. With 6 bases removed from V and 7 bases from J, the gap between germline ends came to 17 bases. Germline V CDR1 and CDR2: MDHEN, SYDVKM. CDR3 nucleotide sequence: TGTGCCAGCAGACCCGGACTCGACGGAAATACGCAGTATTTT. This sequence encodes CASRPGLDGNTQYF.

DNA for the CDR3: TGTGCCAGCTCACCACGAGCGGGATTAGCGGGGGCATCCTCTCAAGAGACCCAGTACTTC. Encoded protein: CASSPRAGLAGASSQETQYF. The chain combines TRBV2 with TRBJ2-5; 9 nucleotides agree with TRBD2. Per germline, CDR1 SNHLY and CDR2 FYNNEI. The J segment lost 2 bases and the V segment lost 8 bases, leaving 24 bases of the junction unmatched. This CDR3 is 20 amino acids long.

Remarks on this clonotype: An end of the junction differs from the germline gene, which may be a read error. Here the CDR3 reads CSARGPGTGTEASF. Here the CDR3 DNA reads TGCAGTGCTAGAGGTCCAGGGACGGGAACTGAAGCTTCCTTT. This chain links TRBV20-1 with TRBJ1-1; D may be TRBD1 (5 bases). The CDR3 is 14 residues long. The germline CDR1 and CDR2 sequences are DFQATT and SNEGSKA (reference sequence).

This clonotype appeared many times. CDR3 sequence reads: CASTDRGGGYGYTF. In DNA, the CDR3 is TGCGCCAGCACCGACCGCGGGGGAGGCTATGGCTACACCTTC. The chain combines TRBV5-1 with TRBJ1-2; a possible D gene is TRBD1 (5 bases). In germline, CDR1 is SGHRS, CDR2 YFSETQ. The CDR3 covers 14 residues. Trimming removed 6 bases at V and 4 bases at J, with 16 bases between.

This clonotype was detected a few times. The rearrangement joins TRBV6-2 or TRBV6-3 to TRBJ2-3; D tentatively fits TRBD1 or TRBD2 (5 bases each). The ends were cut back, 5 bases at V and 6 bases at J, with 12 bases in the middle. This CDR3 spans 13 amino acids. CDR1 and CDR2 from the germline V gene are MNHEY and SVGEGT. CDR3 sequence reads: CASSLLEGDTQYF. CDR3 coding DNA: TGTGCCAGCAGTCTATTAGAGGGGGATACGCAGTATTTT.